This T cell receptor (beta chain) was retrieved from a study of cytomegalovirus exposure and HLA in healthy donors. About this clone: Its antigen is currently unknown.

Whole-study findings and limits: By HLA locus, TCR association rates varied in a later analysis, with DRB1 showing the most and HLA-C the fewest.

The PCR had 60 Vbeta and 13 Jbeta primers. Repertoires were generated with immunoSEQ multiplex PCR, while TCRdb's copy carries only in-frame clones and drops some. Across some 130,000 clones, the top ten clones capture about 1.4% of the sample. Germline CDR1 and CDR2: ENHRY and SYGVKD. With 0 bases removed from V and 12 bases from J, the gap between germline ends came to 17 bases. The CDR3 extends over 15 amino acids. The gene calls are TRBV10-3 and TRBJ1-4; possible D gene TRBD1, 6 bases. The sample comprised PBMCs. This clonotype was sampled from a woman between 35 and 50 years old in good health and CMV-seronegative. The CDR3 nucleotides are TGTGCCATCAGTGAGTCTCGACAGGTTCCCTTGGAACTGTTTTTT. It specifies CAISESRQVPLELFF.